The clone carrying this T cell receptor (beta chain) was counted once. This sample is part of a study of T cell changes during pregnancy in multiple sclerosis. This table comes from immunoSEQ multiplex PCR, and its TCRdb copy is limited to in-frame clones, with some not included. This table holds roughly 60,000 clones, about 91% found once. The CDR3 spans 14 residues. V dropped 4 bases and J dropped 1 base, with 11 bases sitting between them. Germline loops: CDR1 SGHKS, CDR2 YYEKEE (reference sequence). The chain recombines TRBV5-5 with TRBJ1-1; D is perhaps TRBD1 (6 bases). The clonotype comes from a female donor with multiple sclerosis, enrolled in a pregnancy study. The specimen was CD4+ T cells from peripheral blood mononuclear cells, collected in the first trimester of pregnancy. The DNA of the CDR3 is TGTGCCAGCAGCCCGACAGGTTCGAACACTGAAGCTTTCTTT. This encodes CASSPTGSNTEAFF. The full variable domain, rest sourced from reference TRBV5-5 and TRBJ1-1, is DAGVTQSPTHLIKTRGQQVTLRCSPISGHKSVSWYQQVLGQGPQFIFQYYEKEERGRGNFPDRFSARQFPNYSSELNVNALLLGDSALYLCASSPTGSNTEAFFGQGTRLTVV.